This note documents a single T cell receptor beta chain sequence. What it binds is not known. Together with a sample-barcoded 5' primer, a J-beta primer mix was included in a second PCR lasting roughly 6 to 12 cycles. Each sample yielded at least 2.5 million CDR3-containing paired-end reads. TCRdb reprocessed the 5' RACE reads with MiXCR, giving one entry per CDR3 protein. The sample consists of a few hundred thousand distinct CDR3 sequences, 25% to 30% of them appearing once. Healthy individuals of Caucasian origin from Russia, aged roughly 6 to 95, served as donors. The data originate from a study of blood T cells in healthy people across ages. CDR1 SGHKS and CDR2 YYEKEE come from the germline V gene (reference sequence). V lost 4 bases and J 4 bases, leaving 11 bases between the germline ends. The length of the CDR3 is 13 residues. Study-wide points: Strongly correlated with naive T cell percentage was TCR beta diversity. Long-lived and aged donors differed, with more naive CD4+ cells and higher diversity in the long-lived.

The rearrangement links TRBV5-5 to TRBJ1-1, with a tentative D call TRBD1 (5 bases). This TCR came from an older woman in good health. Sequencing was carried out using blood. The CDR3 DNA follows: TGTGCCAGCAGCATGGGACTGAGCACTGAAGCTTTCTTT. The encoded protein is CASSMGLSTEAFF. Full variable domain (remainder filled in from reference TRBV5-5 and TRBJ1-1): DAGVTQSPTHLIKTRGQQVTLRCSPISGHKSVSWYQQVLGQGPQFIFQYYEKEERGRGNFPDRFSARQFPNYSSELNVNALLLGDSALYLCASSMGLSTEAFFGQGTRLTVV.